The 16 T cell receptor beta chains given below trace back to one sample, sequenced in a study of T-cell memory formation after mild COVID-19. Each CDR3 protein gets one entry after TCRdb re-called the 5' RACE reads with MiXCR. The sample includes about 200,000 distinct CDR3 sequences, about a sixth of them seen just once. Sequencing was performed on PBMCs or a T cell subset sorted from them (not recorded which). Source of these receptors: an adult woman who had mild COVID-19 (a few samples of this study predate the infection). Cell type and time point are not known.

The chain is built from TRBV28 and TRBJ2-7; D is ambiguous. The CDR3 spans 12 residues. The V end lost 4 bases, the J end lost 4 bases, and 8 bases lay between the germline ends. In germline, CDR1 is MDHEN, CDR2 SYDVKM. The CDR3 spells CASSSEDYEQYF. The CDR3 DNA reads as TGTGCCAGCAGTTCGGAAGATTACGAGCAGTACTTC. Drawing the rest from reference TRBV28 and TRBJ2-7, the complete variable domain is DVKVTQSSRYLVKRTGEKVFLECVQDMDHENMFWYRQDPGLGLRLIYFSYDVKMKEKGDIPEGYSVSREKKERFSLILESASTNQTSMYLCASSSEDYEQYFGPGTRLTVT.

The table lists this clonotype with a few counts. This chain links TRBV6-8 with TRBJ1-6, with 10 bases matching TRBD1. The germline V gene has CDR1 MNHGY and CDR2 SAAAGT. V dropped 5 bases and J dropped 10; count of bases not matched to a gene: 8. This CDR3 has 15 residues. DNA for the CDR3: TGTGCCAGCAGTGCAGGGGACAGGGGAAGCTCACCCCTCCACTTT. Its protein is CASSAGDRGSSPLHF.

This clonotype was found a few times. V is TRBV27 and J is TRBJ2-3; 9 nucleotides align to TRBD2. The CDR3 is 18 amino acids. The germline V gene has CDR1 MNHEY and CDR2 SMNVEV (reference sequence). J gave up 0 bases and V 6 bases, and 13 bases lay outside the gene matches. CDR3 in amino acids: CASSPGGRGGASTDTQYF. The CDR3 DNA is TGTGCCAGCAGCCCGGGGGGCCGCGGGGGGGCGAGCACAGATACGCAGTATTTT.

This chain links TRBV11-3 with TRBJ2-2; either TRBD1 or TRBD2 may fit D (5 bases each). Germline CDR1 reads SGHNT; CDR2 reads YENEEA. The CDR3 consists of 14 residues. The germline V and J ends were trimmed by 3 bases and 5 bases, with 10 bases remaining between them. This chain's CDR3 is CASSFGEGTGELFF. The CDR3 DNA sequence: TGTGCCAGCAGCTTCGGCGAGGGGACCGGGGAGCTGTTTTTT.

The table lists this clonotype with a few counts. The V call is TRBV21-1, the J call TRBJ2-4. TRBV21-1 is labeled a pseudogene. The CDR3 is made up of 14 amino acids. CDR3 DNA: TGTGCCAGCAGCAAACGGGTACCCAAAAACATTCAGTACTTC. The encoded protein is CASSKRVPKNIQYF.

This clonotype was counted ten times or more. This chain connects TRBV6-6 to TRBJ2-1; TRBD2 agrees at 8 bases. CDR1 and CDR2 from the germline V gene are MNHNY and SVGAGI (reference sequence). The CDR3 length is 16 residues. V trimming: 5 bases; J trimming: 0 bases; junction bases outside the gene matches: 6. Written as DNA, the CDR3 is TGTGCCAGCAGTCAGGTAGCGGGGAGCTCCTACAATGAGCAGTTCTTC. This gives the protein CASSQVAGSSYNEQFF.

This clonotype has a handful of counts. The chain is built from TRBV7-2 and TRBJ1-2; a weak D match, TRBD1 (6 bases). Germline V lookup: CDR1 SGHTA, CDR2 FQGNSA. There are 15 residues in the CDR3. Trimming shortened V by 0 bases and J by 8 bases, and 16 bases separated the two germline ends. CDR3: CASSLAGTSPAGYTF. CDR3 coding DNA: TGTGCCAGCAGCTTAGCGGGGACATCCCCTGCCGGCTACACCTTC.

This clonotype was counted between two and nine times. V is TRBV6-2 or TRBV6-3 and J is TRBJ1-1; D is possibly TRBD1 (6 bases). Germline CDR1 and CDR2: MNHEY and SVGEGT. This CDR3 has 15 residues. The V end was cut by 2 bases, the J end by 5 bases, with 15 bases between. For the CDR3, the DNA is TGTGCCAGCAGTTACGGTGGCAGGGGAGGGACTGAAGCTTTCTTT. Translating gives CASSYGGRGGTEAFF.

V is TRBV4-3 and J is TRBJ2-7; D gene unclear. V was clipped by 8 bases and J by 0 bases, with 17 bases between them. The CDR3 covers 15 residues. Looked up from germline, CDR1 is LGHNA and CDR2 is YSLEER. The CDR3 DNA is TGCGCCAGCCGAAGAAAGGCGGAGTTCTCCTACGAGCAGTACTTC. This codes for CASRRKAEFSYEQYF.

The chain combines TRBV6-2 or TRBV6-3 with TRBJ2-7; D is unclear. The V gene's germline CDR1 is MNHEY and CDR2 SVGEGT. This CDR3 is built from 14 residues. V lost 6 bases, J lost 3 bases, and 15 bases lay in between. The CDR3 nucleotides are TGTGCCAGCAGACCCGACTTGCGCTTCTACGAGCAGTACTTC. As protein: CASRPDLRFYEQYF.

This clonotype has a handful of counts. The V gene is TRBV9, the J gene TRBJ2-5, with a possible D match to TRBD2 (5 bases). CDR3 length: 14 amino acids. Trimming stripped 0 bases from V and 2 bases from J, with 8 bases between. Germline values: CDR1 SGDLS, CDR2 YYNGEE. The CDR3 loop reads CASSVAREQETQYF. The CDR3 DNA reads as TGTGCCAGCAGCGTAGCGAGGGAACAAGAGACCCAGTACTTC.

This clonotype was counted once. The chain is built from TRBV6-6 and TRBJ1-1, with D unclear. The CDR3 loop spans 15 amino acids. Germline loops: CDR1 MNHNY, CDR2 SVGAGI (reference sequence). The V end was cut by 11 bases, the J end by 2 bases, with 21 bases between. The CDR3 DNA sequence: TGTGCCGTTTCTTCGGGATCTCCTGAAAACACTGAAGCTTTCTTT. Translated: CAVSSGSPENTEAFF.

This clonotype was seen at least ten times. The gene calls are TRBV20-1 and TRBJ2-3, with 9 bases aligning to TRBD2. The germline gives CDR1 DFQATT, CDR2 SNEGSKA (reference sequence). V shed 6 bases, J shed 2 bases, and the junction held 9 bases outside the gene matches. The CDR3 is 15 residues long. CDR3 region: CSARGGSGSTDTQYF. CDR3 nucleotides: TGCAGTGCGCGGGGGGGCTCGGGTTCCACAGATACGCAGTATTTT.

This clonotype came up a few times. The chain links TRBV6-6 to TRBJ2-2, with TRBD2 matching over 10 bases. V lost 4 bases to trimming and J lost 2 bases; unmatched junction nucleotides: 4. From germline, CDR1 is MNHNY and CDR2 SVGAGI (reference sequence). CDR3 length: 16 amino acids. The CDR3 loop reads CASSSSGRVNTGELFF. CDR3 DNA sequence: TGTGCCAGCAGTTCCAGCGGGAGGGTAAACACCGGGGAGCTGTTTTTT.

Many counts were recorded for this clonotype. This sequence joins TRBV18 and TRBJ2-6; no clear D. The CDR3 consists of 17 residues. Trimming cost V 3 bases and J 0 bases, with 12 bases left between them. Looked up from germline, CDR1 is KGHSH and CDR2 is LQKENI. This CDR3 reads CASSPSGRVSGANVLTF. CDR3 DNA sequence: TGTGCCAGCTCACCCTCGGGCAGAGTCTCTGGGGCCAACGTCCTGACTTTC.

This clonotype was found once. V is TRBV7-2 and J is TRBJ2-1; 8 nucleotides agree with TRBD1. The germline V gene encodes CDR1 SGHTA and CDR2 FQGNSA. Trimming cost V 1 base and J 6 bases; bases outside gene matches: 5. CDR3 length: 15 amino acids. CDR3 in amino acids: CASSLVGQGVNEQFF. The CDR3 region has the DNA TGTGCCAGCAGCTTAGTCGGACAGGGCGTCAATGAGCAGTTCTTC.